The next 18 T cell receptor beta chains were all read from a single sample in a study of blood T cell repertoires in COVID-19. The assay was immunoSEQ multiplex PCR, and TCRdb's table has in-frame clones only and misses some. Here the sample spans more than 95,000 clones, 82% being singletons. Specimen: peripheral blood. Receptors were obtained from a man older than 75 with acute or convalescent COVID-19.

The CDR3 protein is CASSSGVSYNEQFF. For the CDR3, the DNA is TGTGCCAGCAGTTCAGGTGTGTCCTACAATGAGCAGTTCTTC. The chain is built from TRBV7-2 and TRBJ2-1; D uncertain. The CDR3 spans 14 residues. Trimming removed 6 bases at V and 1 base at J, with 10 bases between. Germline CDR1 is SGHTA and CDR2 is FQGNSA. The full variable domain, completed using reference TRBV7-2 and TRBJ2-1, is GAGVSQSPSNKVTEKGKDVELRCDPISGHTALYWYRQSLGQGLEFLIYFQGNSAPDKSGLPSDRFSAERTGGSVSTLTIQRTQQEDSAVYLCASSSGVSYNEQFFGPGTRLTVL.

Worth noting for this clone: One end of the junction fails to match germline, which may point to a read error. The J gene is TRBJ2-1, the V gene TRBV28, with a weak D call TRBD2 (5 bases). CDR1 is MDHEN and CDR2 is SYDVKM in the germline V gene. The CDR3 has 13 residues. This chain's CDR3 is CASSFVGINEPFF. The DNA for the CDR3 is TGTGCCAGCAGTTTCGTCGGGATTAATGAGCCGTTCTTC.

The chain links TRBV5-6 to TRBJ2-5; D perhaps matches TRBD2 (6 bases). The CDR3 covers 16 residues. Germline CDR1 and CDR2: SGHDT and YYEEEE. Trimming removed 1 base at V and 4 bases at J, with 17 bases between. The CDR3 here is CASSLWADAGTETQYF. DNA for the CDR3: TGTGCCAGCAGCTTGTGGGCTGACGCGGGGACAGAGACCCAGTACTTC.

The chain employs TRBV5-4 and TRBJ1-2; 8 bases are a match to TRBD1. Germline-derived CDR1 and CDR2 are SGHNT and YYREEE (reference sequence). Losses at the gene ends were 5 bases for V and 0 bases for J; bases not matched to a gene: 6. The CDR3 spans 15 residues. The CDR3 is CASRETGEANYGYTF. In DNA form, the CDR3 reads TGTGCCAGCAGGGAGACAGGGGAAGCTAACTATGGCTACACCTTC. Variable domain in full (rest from reference TRBV5-4 and TRBJ1-2): ETGVTQSPTHLIKTRGQQVTLRCSSQSGHNTVSWYQQALGQGPQFIFQYYREEENGRGNFPPRFSGLQFPNYSSELNVNALELDDSALYLCASRETGEANYGYTFGSGTRLTVV.

The gene calls are TRBV9 and TRBJ2-1; TRBD1 matches at 8 bases. The CDR3 length is 14 residues. Unmatched junction bases numbered 1, after V lost 1 base and J lost 4 bases. The germline gives CDR1 SGDLS, CDR2 YYNGEE. CDR3 sequence reads: CASSVRTGYNEQFF. DNA of the CDR3: TGTGCCAGCAGCGTAAGGACAGGGTACAATGAGCAGTTCTTC.

The chain links TRBV6-2 or TRBV6-3 to TRBJ1-6; 8 bases agree with TRBD1. The CDR3 loop spans 15 amino acids. The germline V gene encodes CDR1 MNHEY and CDR2 SVGEGT. The J segment lost 6 bases and the V segment lost 1 base, leaving 2 bases of the junction unmatched. The CDR3 DNA is TGTGCCAGCAGTTACTTACAGGGGGTTAATTCACCCCTCCACTTT. Translating it yields CASSYLQGVNSPLHF.

In nucleotides, the CDR3 is TGCGCCAGCAGCACATCCGGGACAGGGGTAGAGGGAAACACCATATATTTT. This sequence encodes CASSTSGTGVEGNTIYF. The V call is TRBV5-1, the J call TRBJ1-3, with 10 positions matching TRBD1. Germline CDR1 and CDR2: SGHRS and YFSETQ. The V and J ends lost 4 bases and 4 bases, in that order; junction bases with no gene match: 11. The CDR3 length is 17 residues.

The chain has TRBV6-1 and TRBJ1-6; maybe TRBD1 (6 bases). The CDR3 length is 16 residues. Trimming left V 1 base short and J 6 bases short, with 13 bases between. The germline V gene encodes CDR1 MNHNS and CDR2 SASEGT. The DNA for the CDR3 is TGTGCCAGCAGTGAAGTCCGGGGGGCCTTTAATTCACCCCTCCACTTT. As protein: CASSEVRGAFNSPLHF.

V and J are TRBV20-1 and TRBJ2-1; perhaps TRBD2 as D (5 bases). Germline-derived CDR1 and CDR2 are DFQATT and SNEGSKA (reference sequence). V lost 3 bases and J 5 bases, leaving 5 bases between the germline ends. This CDR3 spans 11 amino acids. The CDR3 is CSASGNNEQFF. The CDR3 nucleotides read TGCAGTGCTAGCGGGAACAATGAGCAGTTCTTC.

The V and J genes are TRBV4-3 and TRBJ2-2; 9 bases align to TRBD2. The CDR3 is made up of 20 amino acids. The J segment lost 7 bases and the V segment lost 3 bases, leaving 21 bases of the junction unmatched. The germline gives CDR1 LGHNA, CDR2 YSLEER. CDR3 sequence: CASSHLHPIRSTSGGGELFF. The CDR3 DNA is TGCGCCAGCAGCCATCTCCACCCCATCCGTTCGACTAGCGGTGGCGGGGAGCTGTTTTTT.

The rearrangement joins TRBV28 to TRBJ1-4, with 8 bases aligning to TRBD1. The CDR3 totals 15 residues. Germline V CDR1 and CDR2: MDHEN, SYDVKM. V was pared by 3 bases and J by 8 bases, with 8 bases of the junction left unmatched. The CDR3 coding sequence is TGTGCCAGCAGTTTCGGACAGGGTGGGGGCGAAAAACTGTTTTTT. Translation gives CASSFGQGGGEKLFF.

The chain uses TRBV10-1 and TRBJ2-1; a weak D match, TRBD2 (5 bases). The germline CDR1 and CDR2 sequences are WNHNN and SYGVQD (reference sequence). V was trimmed by 4 bases and J by 1 base, leaving 14 bases between them. The CDR3 loop spans 16 amino acids. The CDR3 region has the DNA TGCGCCAGCAGTGGGGAAATACGGGATTCCTACAATGAGCAGTTCTTC. Translation: CASSGEIRDSYNEQFF.

This clone was detected only a few times. V is TRBV29-1 and J is TRBJ1-2, with 12 nucleotides matching TRBD1. CDR1 and CDR2 from the germline V gene are SQVTM and ANQGSEA. The CDR3 length is 14 residues. The V segment lost 4 bases and the J segment 4 bases; nucleotides outside the gene matches: 4. The CDR3 loop is CSVASGQGAYGYTF. CDR3 coding DNA: TGCAGCGTTGCTTCGGGACAGGGGGCCTATGGCTACACCTTC.

The sample holds one count of this clone. The genes are TRBV7-2 and TRBJ2-7; 8 bases line up with TRBD2. The CDR3 length is 15 residues. With 5 bases clipped from V and 7 bases from J, the junction kept 13 bases outside the gene matches. Germline V gene data show CDR1 as SGHTA and CDR2 as FQGNSA. The CDR3 is CASSPVAGTGGEQYF. The CDR3 coding sequence is TGTGCCAGCAGCCCAGTGGCGGGGACGGGAGGGGAGCAGTACTTC. Using reference TRBV7-2 and TRBJ2-7 for the parts outside the CDR3, the full variable domain is GAGVSQSPSNKVTEKGKDVELRCDPISGHTALYWYRQSLGQGLEFLIYFQGNSAPDKSGLPSDRFSAERTGGSVSTLTIQRTQQEDSAVYLCASSPVAGTGGEQYFGPGTRLTVT.

The chain couples TRBV6-1 to TRBJ2-5; weak D call: TRBD1 (6 bases). V was cut by 8 bases and J by 2 bases, with 9 bases left in between. Germline V gives CDR1 MNHNS, CDR2 SASEGT. The CDR3 consists of 12 residues. The CDR3 coding sequence is TGTGCCAGCGAGGGGGAACAAGAGACCCAGTACTTC. It yields the protein CASEGEQETQYF.

The chain carries TRBV28 and TRBJ1-2, with a weak D call TRBD1 (5 bases). Germline loops: CDR1 MDHEN, CDR2 SYDVKM. Trimming pared 5 bases from V and 3 bases from J, leaving 13 bases between. The CDR3 has 14 amino acids. In nucleotides, the CDR3 is TGTGCCAGCAGTATCGGGGGGAGCGACTATGGCTACACCTTC. This codes for CASSIGGSDYGYTF.

The J gene is TRBJ2-7, the V gene TRBV5-1, with TRBD1 as a possible D gene (5 bases). The germline V gene has CDR1 SGHRS and CDR2 YFSETQ. Trimming left V 4 bases short and J 5 bases short, with 16 bases between. The CDR3 spans 14 residues. The CDR3 reads CASSPNSGMDEQYF. The CDR3 coding sequence is TGCGCCAGCAGCCCGAACTCAGGGATGGACGAGCAGTACTTC.

The rearrangement uses TRBV3-1 (or the pseudogene TRBV3-2) and TRBJ2-7; 9 positions agree with TRBD2. The CDR3 totals 14 residues. Germline-derived CDR1 and CDR2 are LGHDT and YNNKEL (reference sequence). The junction had 3 bases not matched to a gene; V was cut back by 4 bases and J by 2 bases. CDR3: CASSPSGTTYEQYF. CDR3 DNA sequence: TGTGCCAGCAGCCCTAGCGGGACAACCTACGAGCAGTACTTC.